This TCR beta chain was identified during a study of OX40 agonist ivuxolimab in advanced cancers. The study's findings and limits: There was clonal expansion of CD4+ and CD8+ blood T cells by week 6 at 0.1 to 3.0 mg/kg.

On this clone itself: As yet, its antigen is unknown.

Deletions cut 5 bases from V and 0 bases from J, with 17 bases between. The CDR3 is 16 residues long. Per the germline V gene, CDR1 is SEHNR and CDR2 is FQNEAQ (reference sequence). Profiling relied on immunoSEQ multiplex PCR, and the TCRdb table lists in-frame clones only, not all of them. The sample holds 58,000 or so clones, approximately 87% seen once. The receptor was derived from an adult with an advanced solid tumor such as melanoma, head and neck, liver or kidney cancer. The chain carries TRBV7-9 and TRBJ2-7; D possibly corresponds to TRBD1 (5 bases). Sequencing was performed on CD4+ or CD8+ T cells sorted from blood, taken in a trial of the OX40 agonist ivuxolimab. DNA of the CDR3: TGTGCCAGCAGCGCATACAGGATTCCGAACTCCTACGAGCAGTACTTC. It yields the protein CASSAYRIPNSYEQYF.